This TCR beta chain was observed in a study of graft-versus-host responses after intestinal transplantation. This clone was observed a single time. The V segment lost 7 bases and the J segment 2 bases; nucleotides outside the gene matches: 8. The CDR3 length is 13 residues. The germline CDR1 and CDR2 sequences are SQVTM and ANQGSEA. Notes on the study in general: Individuals who had graft-donor T cell macrochimerism had allografts that showed high graft-versus-host to host-versus-graft clonal ratios.

Clones were read by immunoSEQ multiplex PCR, and TCRdb kept only the in-frame ones, dropping some. Altogether some 11,000 clones are present, around 32% being singletons, with the ten largest covering 1.9%. The V gene is TRBV29-1, the J gene TRBJ2-7, with 7 positions matching TRBD1. Here the sequenced sample was alloreactive CD4+ T cells from a mixed lymphocyte reaction culture, taken before transplantation. Indicated subset: CFSE-low proliferating T cells sorted from approximately 6-day pre-transplant mixed lymphocyte reaction (GvH or HvG direction). This receptor was taken from a human patient who was an organ donor for intestinal transplantation. The CDR3 DNA is TGCAGCGCCTTAGGGGGCGATACCTACGAGCAGTACTTC. Its protein is CSALGGDTYEQYF.